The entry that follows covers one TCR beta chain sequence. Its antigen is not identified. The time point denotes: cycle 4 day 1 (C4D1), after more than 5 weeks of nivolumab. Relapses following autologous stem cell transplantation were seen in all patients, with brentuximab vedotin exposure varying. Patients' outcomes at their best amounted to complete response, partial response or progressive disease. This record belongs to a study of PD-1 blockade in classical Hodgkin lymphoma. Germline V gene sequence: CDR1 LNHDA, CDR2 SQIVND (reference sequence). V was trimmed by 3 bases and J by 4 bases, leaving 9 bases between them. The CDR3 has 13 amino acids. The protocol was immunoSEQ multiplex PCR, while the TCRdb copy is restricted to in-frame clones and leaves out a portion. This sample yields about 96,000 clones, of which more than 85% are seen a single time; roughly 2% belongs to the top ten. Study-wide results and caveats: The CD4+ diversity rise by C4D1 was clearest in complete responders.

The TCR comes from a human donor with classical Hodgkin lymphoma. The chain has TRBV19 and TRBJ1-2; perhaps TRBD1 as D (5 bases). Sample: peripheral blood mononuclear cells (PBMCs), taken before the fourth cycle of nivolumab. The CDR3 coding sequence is TGTGCCAGTAGTATCCAGGGCAGCTATGGCTACACCTTC. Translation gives CASSIQGSYGYTF.